The 15 T cell receptor beta chains below all came from one sample that was sequenced in a study of T-cell reconstitution after alpha-beta-depleted transplantation in children. The TCRbeta library was prepared with unique molecular identifiers. One entry per CDR3 protein results from TCRdb running MiXCR on the PCR reads. The table has 500,000 or so distinct CDR3 sequences, about 31% seen once. The sample consisted of PBMCs from the stem cell graft donor, taken from the stem cell graft. The receptors were gathered from a human donor who donated a stem cell graft to a child with aplastic anemia.

The chain employs TRBV11-2 and TRBJ2-6; the match to TRBD2 covers 9 bases. The CDR3 extends over 20 amino acids. Germline CDR1 and CDR2: SGHAT and FQNNGV. Unmatched junction bases numbered 10, after V lost 0 bases and J lost 1 base. The CDR3 sequence: CASSLEVLAGSGSGANVLTF. For the CDR3, the DNA is TGTGCCAGCAGCTTAGAAGTGCTAGCGGGATCTGGGTCTGGGGCCAACGTCCTGACTTTC.

The chain links TRBV12-3 or TRBV12-4 to TRBJ1-1, with no clear D. V was clipped by 7 bases and J by 11 bases, with 14 bases between them. The CDR3 contains 11 residues. The CDR3 region has the DNA TGTGCCAGCACCCTGTCCTCGGCGGCTTTCTTT. This gives the protein CASTLSSAAFF.

The V call is TRBV20-1, the J call TRBJ1-4; no clear D. The germline gives CDR1 DFQATT, CDR2 SNEGSKA (reference sequence). The CDR3 loop spans 15 amino acids. Trimming shortened V by 1 base and J by 0 bases, and 9 bases separated the two germline ends. CDR3 nucleotide sequence: TGCAGTGCTAGAGCGATAGGGTCAACTAATGAAAAACTGTTTTTT. It specifies CSARAIGSTNEKLFF.

The gene calls are TRBV10-3 and TRBJ1-2; tentative D call: TRBD1 (5 bases). The germline gives CDR1 ENHRY, CDR2 SYGVKD. The CDR3 length is 13 residues. Trimming removed 5 bases at V and 4 bases at J, with 11 bases between. The CDR3 sequence: CAISPQGRYGYTF. The CDR3 bases are TGTGCCATCAGTCCGCAGGGTCGCTATGGCTACACCTTC.

This clonotype occurred a few times. The CDR3, as DNA: TGCGCCAGCAGCTTTCAACTAGGCTACCAAGAGACCCAGTACTTC. Amino acids: CASSFQLGYQETQYF. The V gene is TRBV5-1, the J gene TRBJ2-5; weak D call: TRBD2 (5 bases). V lost 2 bases to trimming and J lost 0 bases, with 11 bases between them. Germline CDR1 SGHRS, CDR2 YFSETQ. This CDR3 spans 15 amino acids.

This clonotype was detected only a few times. The gene calls are TRBV12-3 or TRBV12-4 and TRBJ2-3; tentative D call: TRBD2 (6 bases). This CDR3 region has 18 residues. Trimming took off 2 bases at V and 1 base at J, with 19 bases between the two ends. The CDR3 bases are TGTGCCAGCAGTTTACTCCTCATAGGGCAGCGGGGCACAGATACGCAGTATTTT. Translated, it gives CASSLLLIGQRGTDTQYF.

This clonotype was detected a few times. The chain recombines TRBV12-3 or TRBV12-4 with TRBJ2-1; 13 bases align to TRBD2. The CDR3 length is 15 residues. V lost 5 bases, J lost 9 bases, and 7 bases stayed unmatched. CDR3: CASSPGTSGTSEQFF. The CDR3 region has the DNA TGTGCCAGCAGTCCCGGGACTAGCGGGACGAGTGAGCAGTTCTTC.

V is TRBV5-1 and J is TRBJ2-3, with D possibly TRBD1 on 6 matching bases. CDR3 size: 16 residues. CDR1 and CDR2 from the germline V gene are SGHRS and YFSETQ. Trimming took off 3 bases at V and 6 bases at J, with 20 bases between the two ends. CDR3 bases: TGCGCCAGCAGCTGGGCGCCCGGGACACCTCAGGATACGCAGTATTTT. Residues: CASSWAPGTPQDTQYF.

The CDR3 DNA reads TGTGCCAGCAGCCCGAACACCCTGGGGCAGCCCCAGCATTTT. Translated: CASSPNTLGQPQHF. The chain carries TRBV27 and TRBJ1-5, with D unclear. The V end lost 6 bases, the J end lost 7 bases, and 16 bases lay between the germline ends. The CDR3 sequence is 14 residues long. Germline-derived CDR1 and CDR2 are MNHEY and SMNVEV (reference sequence).

The gene calls are TRBV30 and TRBJ2-7, with D unresolved. Germline V gene data show CDR1 as GTSNPN and CDR2 as SVGIG (reference sequence). The CDR3 consists of 12 residues. V lost 1 base to trimming and J lost 4 bases, with 8 bases between them. CDR3 sequence reads: CAWSELRYEQYV. CDR3 bases: TGTGCCTGGAGTGAGCTGAGGTACGAGCAGTACGTC.

The genes are TRBV15 and TRBJ2-2, with D unresolved. There are 14 residues in the CDR3. CDR1 and CDR2 from the germline V gene are LNHNV and YYDKDF (reference sequence). Trimming removed 0 bases from V and 6 bases from J, with 8 bases in between. The CDR3 here is CATSRDLSAGELFF. CDR3 in DNA: TGTGCCACCAGCAGAGATTTGTCGGCCGGGGAGCTGTTTTTT.

This clonotype was observed a handful of times. The chain recombines TRBV5-1 with TRBJ2-3; D is undetermined. V was cut by 0 bases and J by 6 bases, with 17 bases left in between. Germline loops: CDR1 SGHRS, CDR2 YFSETQ. The length of the CDR3 is 16 residues. CDR3 DNA sequence: TGCGCCAGCAGCTTGGCCCTCCAGCAGGTACCCGATACGCAGTATTTT. Translation gives CASSLALQQVPDTQYF.

This chain joins TRBV20-1 and TRBJ2-2; D remains ambiguous. The germline gives CDR1 DFQATT, CDR2 SNEGSKA (reference sequence). CDR3 size: 12 residues. Between the trimmed V and J ends, which lost 4 bases and 1 base, there was a span of 4 bases. The CDR3 bases are TGCAGTGCTAAGCGGAACACCGGGGAGCTGTTTTTT. This encodes CSAKRNTGELFF.

The chain recombines TRBV7-2 with TRBJ2-7; possible D gene TRBD1, 7 bases. V was pared by 5 bases and J by 1 base, with 15 bases between. This CDR3 contains 15 residues. CDR1 and CDR2 from the germline V gene are SGHTA and FQGNSA. The CDR3 reads CASSGGTEGSYEQYV. CDR3 nucleotides: TGTGCCAGCAGCGGAGGGACAGAAGGTTCCTACGAGCAGTACGTC.

The chain recombines TRBV30 with TRBJ2-1; 7 bases match TRBD1. V lost 3 bases and J lost 13; bases outside the gene matches: 12. Germline-derived CDR1 and CDR2 are GTSNPN and SVGIG (reference sequence). The length of the CDR3 is 13 residues. CDR3 amino acids: CAWRRGGAETQFF. DNA for the CDR3: TGTGCCTGGAGAAGAGGGGGCGCCGAGACACAGTTCTTC.